These 29 T cell receptor beta chains were all obtained from the same sample, sequenced in a study of T cells expressing NK-cell markers. TCRdb re-called the 5' RACE reads; one entry per CDR3 protein, DNA not given. The listing records fewer than 550,000 distinct CDR3 sequences. Sequencing used blood T cells: a sorted CD56 or NKG2C T cell subset, CD4+ or CD8+ T cells, or bulk PBMC T cells (not recorded which). These receptors all stem from a woman aged 45 to 65 in good health.

CDR3 loop: CASSVVGELGEQFF. J is TRBJ2-1 and V is TRBV9. The CDR3 has 14 amino acids. Germline V CDR1 and CDR2: SGDLS, YYNGEE. Looking up the rest from reference TRBV9 and TRBJ2-1 gives the full variable domain: DSGVTQTPKHLITATGQRVTLRCSPRSGDLSVYWYQQSLDQGLQFLIQYYNGEERAKGNILERFSAQQFPDLHSELNLSSLELGDSALYFCASSVVGELGEQFFGPGTRLTVL.

J is TRBJ2-7 and V is TRBV6-1. Germline V gene sequence: CDR1 MNHNS, CDR2 SASEGT. The CDR3 is made up of 14 amino acids. The CDR3: CASSGATVTYEQYF.

This rearrangement joins TRBV6-1 to TRBJ2-5; the TRBD1 assignment by TCRdb is unverifiable without DNA. CDR1 and CDR2 from the germline V gene are MNHNS and SASEGT. The CDR3 spans 14 residues. The CDR3 spells CASSPWRGLGTQYF.

The chain links TRBV24-1 to TRBJ2-3. This CDR3 spans 13 amino acids. Germline CDR1 and CDR2: KGHDR and SFDVKD. The CDR3: CATSDSHWDTQYF.

The chain couples TRBV4-1 to TRBJ2-6. Germline-derived CDR1 and CDR2 are MGHRA and YSYEKL. The CDR3 is 16 amino acids. The CDR3 is CASSQAPSSGANVLTF.

The rearrangement joins TRBV20-1 to TRBJ2-7; the D call from TCRdb, TRBD1, cannot be confirmed without DNA. The germline V gene has CDR1 DFQATT and CDR2 SNEGSKA (reference sequence). CDR3 length: 15 amino acids. The CDR3 sequence: CSASPGGGPTTKQYF.

The rearrangement joins TRBV5-4 to TRBJ2-3; TCRdb designates TRBD2, a call that cannot be tested without DNA. CDR1 is SGHNT and CDR2 is YYREEE in the germline V gene (reference sequence). This CDR3 is 17 amino acids long. CDR3 sequence reads: CASSLDRIGGGTDTQYF.

The V and J genes are TRBV11-2 and TRBJ2-1; TCRdb returns TRBD2, unconfirmable since there is no DNA. CDR3 length equals 15 residues. Germline values: CDR1 SGHAT, CDR2 FQNNGV. The CDR3 region is CASSSLSGRYNEQFF.

The V gene is TRBV4-1, the J gene TRBJ1-4; as DNA is missing, the TRBD1 call by TCRdb cannot be tested. Germline V gene sequence: CDR1 MGHRA, CDR2 YSYEKL. This CDR3 region has 13 residues. CDR3 in amino acids: CASSLSRGEKLFF.

The chain is built from TRBV12-3 or TRBV12-4 and TRBJ2-3. CDR3 size: 13 residues. CDR3 residues: CASRDGGTDTQYF.

The rearrangement joins TRBV14 to TRBJ1-3; TCRdb selects TRBD1, and the lack of DNA leaves this call unchecked. The CDR3 is made up of 17 amino acids. Germline CDR1 reads SGHDN; CDR2 reads FVKESK. The CDR3 sequence: CASSLRTGRADGNTIYF.

The chain combines TRBV7-8 with TRBJ2-1; TCRdb's D call, TRBD1, is unchecked because there is no DNA. The CDR3 length is 19 residues. Germline CDR1 SGHVS, CDR2 FQNEAQ. The CDR3 region is CASSGTPGKRTVTYNEQFF.

The V and J genes are TRBV12-3 or TRBV12-4 and TRBJ1-1. There are 15 residues in the CDR3. The CDR3 spells CASSRNLPQQTEAFF.

CDR3 sequence reads: CASERVAGSYNEQFF. The V gene is TRBV9, the J gene TRBJ2-1; absent DNA, TCRdb's TRBD2 call cannot be checked. Germline assignment: CDR1 SGDLS and CDR2 YYNGEE. This CDR3 contains 15 residues.

The J gene is TRBJ2-7, the V gene TRBV3-1. The germline V gene encodes CDR1 LGHDT and CDR2 YNNKEL (reference sequence). The CDR3 consists of 14 residues. CDR3: CASSQARVRHEQYF.

The chain recombines TRBV7-9 with TRBJ2-3; the D call from TCRdb, TRBD1, cannot be confirmed without DNA. The CDR3 length is 15 residues. The germline CDR1 and CDR2 sequences are SEHNR and FQNEAQ (reference sequence). The CDR3 sequence: CASRASRQSTDTQYF.

V and J are TRBV9 and TRBJ2-5; TCRdb's D call of TRBD2 is untestable without DNA. The CDR3 consists of 13 residues. The V gene's germline CDR1 is SGDLS and CDR2 YYNGEE. The CDR3 here is CASSNGPMETQYF. Filled out from reference TRBV9 and TRBJ2-5, the complete variable domain reads DSGVTQTPKHLITATGQRVTLRCSPRSGDLSVYWYQQSLDQGLQFLIQYYNGEERAKGNILERFSAQQFPDLHSELNLSSLELGDSALYFCASSNGPMETQYFGPGTRLLVL.

The chain employs TRBV10-3 and TRBJ2-1; the D gene TCRdb calls, TRBD2, cannot be checked with no DNA. This CDR3 has 15 amino acids. Germline V gene data show CDR1 as ENHRY and CDR2 as SYGVKD. The CDR3 sequence is CAISEQGLAGGEQFF.

V and J are TRBV27 and TRBJ2-1; TCRdb returns TRBD1, unconfirmable since there is no DNA. The CDR3 is made up of 14 amino acids. Per germline, CDR1 MNHEY and CDR2 SMNVEV (reference sequence). The CDR3 sequence: CASSRTGIVDEQFF.

The chain uses TRBV27 and TRBJ2-1; TCRdb's assignment of TRBD2 cannot be checked, as there is no DNA. The germline V gene encodes CDR1 MNHEY and CDR2 SMNVEV (reference sequence). This CDR3 is 13 amino acids long. The CDR3 loop reads CAARTSGRVEQFF.

The V gene is TRBV6-2 or TRBV6-3, the J gene TRBJ1-1. The CDR3 totals 13 residues. Germline CDR1 and CDR2: MNHEY and SVGEGT. The CDR3 sequence: CASTTTQNTEAFF.

The chain employs TRBV27 and TRBJ2-7; the D call from TCRdb, TRBD1, cannot be confirmed without DNA. The germline V gene encodes CDR1 MNHEY and CDR2 SMNVEV (reference sequence). This CDR3 spans 13 amino acids. The CDR3 sequence is CASSLFGGREQYF.

J is TRBJ2-2 and V is TRBV18. Germline V lookup: CDR1 KGHSH, CDR2 LQKENI. The CDR3 has 12 amino acids. This CDR3 is CASSPRERELFF.

The chain carries TRBV11-2 and TRBJ2-3. The CDR3 is made up of 14 amino acids. Germline assignment: CDR1 SGHAT and CDR2 FQNNGV. CDR3 sequence: CASSFNWQADTQYF.

The V gene is TRBV5-1, the J gene TRBJ2-2; the D gene TCRdb calls, TRBD2, cannot be checked with no DNA. Germline-derived CDR1 and CDR2 are SGHRS and YFSETQ. The CDR3 has 17 residues. The CDR3 is CASKASGIPIGTGELFF. The whole variable domain, filled in from reference TRBV5-1 and TRBJ2-2, reads KAGVTQTPRYLIKTRGQQVTLSCSPISGHRSVSWYQQTPGQGLQFLFEYFSETQRNKGNFPGRFSGRQFSNSRSEMNVSTLELGDSALYLCASKASGIPIGTGELFFGEGSRLTVL.

The chain couples TRBV25-1 to TRBJ1-2; TCRdb indicates TRBD1, and absent DNA this call remains unverified. Per germline, CDR1 MGHDK and CDR2 SYGVNS. This CDR3 contains 13 residues. This CDR3 reads CASSTDRGSGYTF.

The genes are TRBV12-3 or TRBV12-4 and TRBJ1-4. The CDR3 length is 15 residues. The CDR3 is CASSLSDATNEKLFF.

This chain uses TRBV11-2 with TRBJ1-4; TCRdb's D gene call, TRBD1, goes unchecked for lack of DNA. The CDR3 has 16 residues. CDR1 and CDR2 from the germline V gene are SGHAT and FQNNGV. CDR3 loop: CASSLDDRGPGEKLFF.

CDR3 amino acids: CASSFQGFGSTDTQYF. This chain uses TRBV7-8 with TRBJ2-3. The CDR3 covers 16 residues. Looked up from germline, CDR1 is SGHVS and CDR2 is FQNEAQ. The full variable domain, completed using reference TRBV7-8 and TRBJ2-3, is GAGVSQSPRYKVAKRGQDVALRCDPISGHVSLFWYQQALGQGPEFLTYFQNEAQLDKSGLPSDRFFAERPEGSVSTLKIQRTQQEDSAVYLCASSFQGFGSTDTQYFGPGTRLTVL.